What follows is one TCR beta chain and its context. The length of the CDR3 is 14 residues. V was trimmed by 6 bases and J by 0 bases, leaving 11 bases between them. Germline V lookup: CDR1 MNHEY, CDR2 SVGAGI. Original processing notes: Reference gene primer amplification gave nucleated cell count estimates. Produced via immunoSEQ multiplex PCR; TCRdb's table is partial and in-frame only. That table gives V, J and clone size, and the DNA gave D and trimming. The sample lists more than 250,000 clones, 75% to 90% seen once, with about 9.1% in the top ten. These data originate in a study of blood T cell repertoires in COVID-19. Turning to the study itself: The United States, Italy and Spain provided the acute and convalescent COVID-19 samples. The analysed material was cDNA or gDNA that came from T cells, B-cell-depleted T cells, or PBMCs.

The receptor comes from a human donor in a cohort sampled during active COVID-19. The specimen was peripheral blood. V gene TRBV6-5 combines with J gene TRBJ1-1; TRBD1 is a possible D gene (5 bases). The CDR3 spells CASSRTPMNTEAFF. CDR3 sequence (DNA): TGTGCCAGCAGCAGGACACCTATGAACACTGAAGCTTTCTTT.